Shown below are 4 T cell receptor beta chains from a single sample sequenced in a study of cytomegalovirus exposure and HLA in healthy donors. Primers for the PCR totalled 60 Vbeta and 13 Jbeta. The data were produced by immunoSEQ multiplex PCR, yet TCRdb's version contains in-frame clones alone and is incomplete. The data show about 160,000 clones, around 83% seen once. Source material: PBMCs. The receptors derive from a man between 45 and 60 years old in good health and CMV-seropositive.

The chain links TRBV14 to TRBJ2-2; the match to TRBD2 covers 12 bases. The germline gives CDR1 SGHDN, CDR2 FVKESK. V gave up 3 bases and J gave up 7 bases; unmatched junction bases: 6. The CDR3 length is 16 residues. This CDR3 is CASSQGRLAGVGELFF. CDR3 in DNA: TGTGCCAGCAGCCAGGGACGACTAGCGGGGGTCGGGGAGCTGTTTTTT.

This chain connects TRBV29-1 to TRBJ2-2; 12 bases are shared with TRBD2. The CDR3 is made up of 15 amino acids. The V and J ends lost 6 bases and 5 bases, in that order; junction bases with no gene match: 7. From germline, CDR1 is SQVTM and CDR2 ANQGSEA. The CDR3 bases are TGCAGCGTGGAACCTAGCGGGGGGGAGACCGGGGAGCTGTTTTTT. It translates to CSVEPSGGETGELFF.

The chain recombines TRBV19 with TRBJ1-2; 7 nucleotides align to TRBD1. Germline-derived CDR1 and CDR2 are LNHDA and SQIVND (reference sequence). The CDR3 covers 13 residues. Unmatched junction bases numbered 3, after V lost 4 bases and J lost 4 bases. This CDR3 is CASSRGQFYGYTF. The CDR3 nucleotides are TGTGCCAGTAGTAGGGGACAGTTCTATGGCTACACCTTC.

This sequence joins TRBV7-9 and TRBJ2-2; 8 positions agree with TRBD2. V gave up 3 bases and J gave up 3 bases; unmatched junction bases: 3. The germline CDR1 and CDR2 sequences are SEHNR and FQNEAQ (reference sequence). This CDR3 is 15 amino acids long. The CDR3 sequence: CASSFQREYTGELFF. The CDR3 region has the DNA TGTGCCAGCAGCTTCCAGCGGGAGTACACCGGGGAGCTGTTTTTT.